The 26 T cell receptor beta chains below come from one sample, sequenced in a study of Ad26.COV2.S vaccination and SARS-CoV-2 variants. Repertoires were generated with immunoSEQ multiplex PCR, while TCRdb's copy carries only in-frame clones and drops some. The data hold 450,000 to 550,000 clones, with roughly 87% observed a single time. As for treatment: about 20 received Ad26.COV2.S at low or high dose, single or two shots; roughly five received placebo; per-sample allocation not given. Sampling happened 63 days after the first vaccine or placebo injection. The sequenced sample was peripheral blood, obtained in a trial of Ad26.COV2.S vaccine versus placebo. These receptors came from a person between 18 and 65 years old who received the Ad26.COV2.S COVID-19 vaccine or a placebo.

The chain employs TRBV2 and TRBJ2-3, with D possibly matching TRBD2 (5 bases). Germline assignment: CDR1 SNHLY and CDR2 FYNNEI. The CDR3 contains 12 residues. Trimming took 4 bases from V and 5 from J, leaving 7 bases between them. CDR3 region: CASSVRVDTQYF. CDR3 DNA: TGTGCCAGCAGTGTGAGGGTAGATACGCAGTATTTT.

This clone was found a few times. The chain uses TRBV29-1 and TRBJ1-2; D is ambiguous. V lost 3 bases and J 4 bases, leaving 9 bases between the germline ends. The CDR3 has 12 residues. Germline CDR1 SQVTM, CDR2 ANQGSEA. The CDR3 loop reads CSVEGKPYGYTF. Here the CDR3 DNA reads TGCAGCGTTGAGGGGAAGCCCTATGGCTACACCTTC.

The J gene is TRBJ1-6, the V gene TRBV11-2; no clear D gene. The CDR3 loop spans 13 amino acids. Germline assignment: CDR1 SGHAT and CDR2 FQNNGV. The ends were cut back, 5 bases at V and 7 bases at J, with 9 bases in the middle. The CDR3 DNA reads TGTGCCAGCAGCGGGCAGGTCAATTCACCCCTCCACTTT. This gives the protein CASSGQVNSPLHF.

V and J are TRBV27 and TRBJ1-1; D not certain. Per germline, CDR1 MNHEY and CDR2 SMNVEV (reference sequence). With 2 bases removed from V and 0 bases from J, the gap between germline ends came to 4 bases. The CDR3 has 13 amino acids. The chain's CDR3 is CASSLTMNTEAFF. In DNA, the CDR3 is TGTGCCAGCAGTTTAACCATGAACACTGAAGCTTTCTTT.

This clone came up once. The chain has TRBV7-8 and TRBJ2-1; tentative D call: TRBD1 (6 bases). Germline V CDR1 and CDR2: SGHVS, FQNEAQ. Deletions cut 5 bases from V and 7 bases from J, with 18 bases between. This CDR3 is 15 amino acids long. CDR3 DNA: TGTGCCAGCAGCCCAAACAGGGTTACGGGGAATGAGCAGTTCTTC. Its translation is CASSPNRVTGNEQFF.

V and J are TRBV20-1 and TRBJ1-6; no clear D. The V end lost 8 bases, the J end lost 7 bases, and 9 bases lay between the germline ends. The CDR3 contains 11 residues. Germline values: CDR1 DFQATT, CDR2 SNEGSKA (reference sequence). In nucleotides, the CDR3 is TGCAGTCTGGATGCCAATTCACCCCTCCACTTT. It translates to CSLDANSPLHF.

This rearrangement joins TRBV11-2 to TRBJ1-1; D is possibly TRBD1 (6 bases). Germline V CDR1 and CDR2: SGHAT, FQNNGV. Trimming removed 1 base from V and 1 base from J, with 13 bases in between. This CDR3 spans 16 amino acids. The CDR3 bases are TGTGCCAGCAGCTTAGGAATGGGACACCGGAACACTGAAGCTTTCTTT. It codes for CASSLGMGHRNTEAFF.

The chain combines TRBV7-8 with TRBJ1-1; 7 bases map to TRBD1. J lost 3 bases, V lost 1 base, and 14 bases had no gene match. The CDR3 length is 18 residues. Germline V lookup: CDR1 SGHVS, CDR2 FQNEAQ. The CDR3 DNA is TGTGCCAGCAGCTTAGGGTCCCCCAACAGGGGAATCTACACTGAAGCTTTCTTT. It yields the protein CASSLGSPNRGIYTEAFF.

This sequence joins TRBV10-3 and TRBJ2-2; 8 bases map to TRBD2. This CDR3 comprises 13 residues. V shed 7 bases, J shed 7 bases, and the junction held 5 bases outside the gene matches. Germline V lookup: CDR1 ENHRY, CDR2 SYGVKD. The CDR3: CAIKTSAHGELFF. In DNA form, the CDR3 reads TGTGCCATCAAGACTAGCGCCCACGGGGAGCTGTTTTTT.

This chain joins TRBV5-1 and TRBJ2-7; 14 positions agree with TRBD2. Looked up from germline, CDR1 is SGHRS and CDR2 is YFSETQ. CDR3 length: 15 amino acids. The ends lost 4 bases at V and 4 bases at J; junction bases unmatched: 4. CDR3 nucleotides: TGCGCCAGCAGCCCCGGGACTAGCGGGAGATACGAGCAGTACTTC. Amino acid sequence: CASSPGTSGRYEQYF.

V usage is TRBV7-3 and J usage is TRBJ2-3; 7 bases map to TRBD2. The germline CDR1 and CDR2 sequences are SGHTA and FQGTGA. This CDR3 has 14 residues. The trim removed 1 base at V and 3 bases at J, leaving 1 base unmatched. The CDR3 nucleotides read TGTGCCAGCAGCTTAAGCGGGGGAACAGATACGCAGTATTTT. Translation gives CASSLSGGTDTQYF.

This clone was detected only once. V gene TRBV28 combines with J gene TRBJ1-5, with 7 bases identical to TRBD1. Per the germline V gene, CDR1 is MDHEN and CDR2 is SYDVKM. This CDR3 is built from 17 residues. V lost 8 bases and J lost 0; bases outside the gene matches: 13. CDR3 sequence reads: CASRSTGVKYSNQPQHF. The CDR3 DNA sequence: TGTGCCAGCCGTTCTACAGGGGTGAAGTATAGCAATCAGCCCCAGCATTTT.

The CDR3 DNA sequence: TGTGCCGGCTTGGACAGGGGGAGGGAGACCCAGTACTTC. Its protein product is CAGLDRGRETQYF. The rearrangement joins TRBV30 to TRBJ2-5; TRBD1 aligns across 10 bases. The CDR3 consists of 13 residues. With V trimmed by 8 bases and J by 5 bases, 8 bases remained unmatched. The germline CDR1 and CDR2 sequences are GTSNPN and SVGIG (reference sequence). Variable domain in full (rest from reference TRBV30 and TRBJ2-5): SQTIHQWPATLVQPVGSPLSLECTVEGTSNPNLYWYRQAAGRGLQLLFYSVGIGQISSEVPQNLSASRPQDRQFILSSKKLLLSDSGFYLCAGLDRGRETQYFGPGTRLLVL.

The chain joins TRBV7-2 to TRBJ2-1, with D perhaps TRBD2 (6 bases). The CDR3 runs to 16 residues. Germline V gene data show CDR1 as SGHTA and CDR2 as FQGNSA. V was pared by 0 bases and J by 8 bases, with 17 bases between. CDR3 sequence reads: CASSLAPGPGGHEQFF. The CDR3 bases are TGTGCCAGCAGCTTAGCCCCAGGCCCCGGGGGACATGAGCAGTTCTTC. Full variable domain (remainder filled in from reference TRBV7-2 and TRBJ2-1): GAGVSQSPSNKVTEKGKDVELRCDPISGHTALYWYRQSLGQGLEFLIYFQGNSAPDKSGLPSDRFSAERTGGSVSTLTIQRTQQEDSAVYLCASSLAPGPGGHEQFFGPGTRLTVL.

DNA of the CDR3: TGTGCCAGTAGTATCCCAGCGGGGGGTGGTACCGGGGAGCTGTTTTTT. This codes for CASSIPAGGGTGELFF. The rearrangement links TRBV19 to TRBJ2-2, with 9 nucleotides matching TRBD2. Germline lookup yields CDR1 LNHDA and CDR2 SQIVND (reference sequence). V gave up 3 bases and J gave up 5 bases; unmatched junction bases: 7. The CDR3 length is 16 residues.

The rearrangement uses TRBV28 and TRBJ2-3; 7 bases line up with TRBD2. CDR1 and CDR2 (germline): MDHEN, SYDVKM. V trimming: 3 bases; J trimming: 3 bases; junction bases outside the gene matches: 3. CDR3 length: 14 amino acids. CDR3: CASSFGGLTDTQYF. The DNA for the CDR3 is TGTGCCAGCAGTTTCGGGGGGTTGACAGATACGCAGTATTTT.

The chain joins TRBV18 to TRBJ2-3, with D possibly being TRBD2 (6 bases). With 3 bases removed from V and 2 bases from J, the gap between germline ends came to 12 bases. The germline V gene encodes CDR1 KGHSH and CDR2 LQKENI. CDR3 length: 15 residues. CDR3: CASSPRGGITDTQYF. The CDR3 region has the DNA TGTGCCAGCTCACCGCGGGGTGGGATCACAGATACGCAGTATTTT.

In DNA, the CDR3 is TGTGCCAGTAGACGCCCGGGACAGATGAACACCGGGGAGCTGTTTTTT. As protein: CASRRPGQMNTGELFF. The rearrangement joins TRBV19 to TRBJ2-2, with 7 bases that match TRBD1. The CDR3 loop spans 16 amino acids. The germline CDR1 and CDR2 sequences are LNHDA and SQIVND (reference sequence). V dropped 6 bases and J dropped 1; count of bases not matched to a gene: 8.

J is TRBJ1-5 and V is TRBV18, with D hard to call. V dropped 6 bases and J dropped 5 bases, with 14 bases sitting between them. Germline assignment: CDR1 KGHSH and CDR2 LQKENI. This CDR3 region has 14 residues. The CDR3 region has the DNA TGTGCCAGCTCTAAGGCCCCCCGGGATCAGCCCCAGCATTTT. Protein product: CASSKAPRDQPQHF.

The genes are TRBV5-1 and TRBJ1-1; D unresolved. V lost 4 bases, J lost 5 bases, and 15 bases lay in between. CDR3 length equals 14 residues. CDR1 and CDR2 from the germline V gene are SGHRS and YFSETQ. CDR3 sequence reads: CASSLFHSKTEAFF. The DNA for the CDR3 is TGCGCCAGCAGCCTATTCCACAGTAAAACTGAAGCTTTCTTT.

The chain carries TRBV6-5 and TRBJ2-1; D is unclear. CDR1 is MNHEY, CDR2 SVGAGI, per germline. Trimming shortened V by 0 bases and J by 2 bases, and 5 bases separated the two germline ends. The length of the CDR3 is 14 residues. The CDR3 region is CASSYSKPYNEQFF. Here the CDR3 DNA reads TGTGCCAGCAGTTACTCGAAGCCCTACAATGAGCAGTTCTTC.

The J gene is TRBJ1-1, the V gene TRBV9; unclear D gene. V was clipped by 4 bases and J by 1 base, with 8 bases between them. The CDR3 loop spans 13 amino acids. Germline loops: CDR1 SGDLS, CDR2 YYNGEE. The CDR3 sequence: CASSLTENTEAFF. The CDR3, as DNA: TGTGCCAGCAGCTTAACAGAGAACACTGAAGCTTTCTTT.

V gene TRBV15 combines with J gene TRBJ1-3, with D perhaps matching TRBD1 (5 bases). The CDR3 sequence is 13 residues long. V shed 5 bases and J shed 8 bases, with 13 bases lying between them. The germline CDR1 and CDR2 sequences are LNHNV and YYDKDF (reference sequence). The CDR3 loop reads CATSFSGADTIYF. The CDR3 DNA reads TGTGCCACCAGCTTTTCCGGGGCCGACACCATATATTTT.

V usage is TRBV27 and J usage is TRBJ2-7, with 9 bases identical to TRBD1. V gave up 5 bases and J gave up 4 bases; unmatched junction bases: 9. The CDR3 loop spans 15 amino acids. Germline CDR1 is MNHEY and CDR2 is SMNVEV (reference sequence). Here the CDR3 reads CASSPRDRDLYEQYF. In DNA form, the CDR3 reads TGTGCCAGCAGTCCTAGGGACAGGGATTTATACGAGCAGTACTTC.

The V call is TRBV14, the J call TRBJ1-1, with D possibly being TRBD1 (5 bases). The CDR3 spans 13 residues. V was clipped by 1 base and J by 5 bases, with 8 bases between them. Germline values: CDR1 SGHDN, CDR2 FVKESK. The DNA for the CDR3 is TGTGCCAGCAGCCAAGGTGAGGGGACTGAAGCTTTCTTT. Amino acid sequence: CASSQGEGTEAFF.

J is TRBJ1-1 and V is TRBV11-3, with no clear D. Trimming removed 3 bases at V and 1 base at J, with 6 bases between. This CDR3 region has 13 residues. Germline values: CDR1 SGHNT, CDR2 YENEEA. The CDR3 DNA is TGTGCCAGCAGCTTGAGAGAGAACACTGAAGCTTTCTTT. This sequence encodes CASSLRENTEAFF.